One and the same sample provided the 17 T cell receptor beta chains below, sequenced in a study of cytomegalovirus exposure and HLA in healthy donors. Researchers ran the PCR with 60 Vbeta and 13 Jbeta primers. TCRdb keeps only in-frame clones here, not all; method: immunoSEQ multiplex PCR. Among approximately 95,000 clones listed, just under 80% were seen once. Sequencing was done on a sample of PBMCs. Receptors were obtained from a middle-aged woman in good health and CMV-seropositive.

V gene TRBV9 combines with J gene TRBJ1-1; 8 nucleotides agree with TRBD1. The length of the CDR3 is 12 residues. Germline assignment: CDR1 SGDLS and CDR2 YYNGEE. The V segment lost 4 bases and the J segment 10 bases; nucleotides outside the gene matches: 6. CDR3 in amino acids: CASSKTGATAFF. CDR3 coding DNA: TGTGCCAGCAGCAAGACAGGGGCGACAGCTTTCTTT.

The gene calls are TRBV4-1 and TRBJ1-1; TRBD1 agrees at 8 bases. CDR1 and CDR2 (germline): MGHRA, YSYEKL. The CDR3 is 15 residues long. The V and J ends lost 4 bases and 5 bases, in that order; junction bases with no gene match: 9. CDR3: CASSPRQGARTEAFF. The CDR3 nucleotides read TGCGCCAGCAGCCCCCGGCAGGGGGCAAGGACTGAAGCTTTCTTT.

The rearrangement joins TRBV21-1 to TRBJ1-1. TRBV21-1 is designated a pseudogene. The CDR3 spans 13 residues. The CDR3 region has the DNA TGTGCCAGCAGCAAGGGGAGAACCACTGAAGCTTTCTTT. The encoded protein is CASSKGRTTEAFF.

The chain carries TRBV7-2 and TRBJ2-1, with TRBD2 as a possible D gene (6 bases). This CDR3 comprises 17 residues. The germline V gene has CDR1 SGHTA and CDR2 FQGNSA. V was shortened by 1 base and J by 2 bases, with 15 bases between the two germline ends. In nucleotides, the CDR3 is TGTGCCAGCAGCTTAGGCGGGGACGGGAGCCCCTACAATGAGCAGTTCTTC. This codes for CASSLGGDGSPYNEQFF.

The chain recombines TRBV7-6 with TRBJ2-7; TRBD2 aligns across 14 bases. CDR1 and CDR2 (germline): SGHVS, FNYEAQ. V was pared by 6 bases and J by 5 bases, with 3 bases of the junction left unmatched. The CDR3 loop spans 14 amino acids. The CDR3 loop reads CASSQGLAGDEQYF. The CDR3 DNA reads TGTGCCAGCAGTCAGGGACTAGCGGGAGACGAGCAGTACTTC.

Remarks on this clone: One junction end does not reproduce the germline sequence, and a read error may be involved. The rearrangement links TRBV29-1 to TRBJ1-1; 9 nucleotides align to TRBD1. The CDR3 is 14 amino acids. CDR1 SQVTM and CDR2 ANQGSEA come from the germline V gene. The CDR3 region is CSAQQGASNTESFF. In DNA, the CDR3 is TGCAGCGCACAACAGGGGGCCTCGAACACTGAATCTTTCTTT.

The rearrangement links TRBV5-8 to TRBJ1-1, with D possibly TRBD1 on 5 matching bases. Germline CDR1 and CDR2: SGHTS and YDEGEE. This CDR3 is built from 16 residues. Trimming took 0 bases from V and 3 from J, leaving 15 bases between them. CDR3 DNA sequence: TGTGCCAGCAGCTTGGGGACACGCCCGGTGGACACTGAAGCTTTCTTT. Protein sequence: CASSLGTRPVDTEAFF.

This clone appeared a few times. This sequence joins TRBV7-8 and TRBJ2-7; D possibly corresponds to TRBD1 (6 bases). The V gene lost 4 bases and the J gene lost 5 bases, with 12 bases spanning the gap. Per germline, CDR1 SGHVS and CDR2 FQNEAQ. This CDR3 contains 13 residues. CDR3 protein: CASSSTQGNEQYF. CDR3 coding DNA: TGTGCCAGCAGCTCGACCCAGGGGAACGAGCAGTACTTC.

The CDR3 protein is CASSDGGGTGSEKLFF. The DNA for the CDR3 is TGTGCCAGCAGTGACGGTGGAGGGACAGGGAGTGAAAAACTGTTTTTT. The rearrangement uses TRBV6-1 and TRBJ1-4, with 9 nucleotides matching TRBD1. CDR1 is MNHNS, CDR2 SASEGT, per germline. There are 16 residues in the CDR3. V shed 3 bases and J 7 bases; nucleotides not matched to a gene: 9.

V usage is TRBV4-1 and J usage is TRBJ2-7; TRBD1 might be the D (5 bases). The CDR3 has 15 amino acids. CDR1 is MGHRA and CDR2 is YSYEKL in the germline V gene. V was cut by 2 bases and J by 3 bases, with 14 bases left in between. In nucleotides, the CDR3 is TGCGCCAGCAGCCAACGAGTGCAGGGCGGCTACGAGCAGTACTTC. Encoded protein: CASSQRVQGGYEQYF.

The J gene is TRBJ2-7, the V gene TRBV7-3, with 9 bases aligning to TRBD1. J lost 1 base, V lost 10 bases, and 8 bases had no gene match. CDR1 and CDR2 from the germline V gene are SGHTA and FQGTGA. The CDR3 runs to 14 residues. The CDR3 bases are TGTGCCACCAAACAGGGGGCGTCTTCCTACGAGCAGTACTTC. Amino acids: CATKQGASSYEQYF.

This clone was seen once. Here the CDR3 DNA reads TGTGCCAGCAGCGAAACCGGGGACACTTTATCTAACTATGGCTACACCTTC. Translated: CASSETGDTLSNYGYTF. This sequence joins TRBV14 and TRBJ1-2; D is possibly TRBD1 (6 bases). The CDR3 covers 17 residues. Germline CDR1 reads SGHDN; CDR2 reads FVKESK. With 5 bases removed from V and 0 bases from J, the gap between germline ends came to 19 bases.

This sequence joins TRBV15 and TRBJ2-7, with TRBD2 matching over 8 bases. V dropped 2 bases and J dropped 1; count of bases not matched to a gene: 7. The germline gives CDR1 LNHNV, CDR2 YYDKDF (reference sequence). This CDR3 is 16 amino acids long. CDR3 amino acids: CATSRQAGARSYEQYF. The CDR3 DNA sequence: TGTGCCACCAGCAGACAAGCGGGAGCCCGGTCCTACGAGCAGTACTTC.

The chain links TRBV6-4 to TRBJ2-2; TRBD2 matches at 7 bases. The CDR3 spans 15 residues. V shed 5 bases and J 4 bases; nucleotides not matched to a gene: 7. Per germline, CDR1 MRHNA and CDR2 SNTAGT. Here the CDR3 reads CASSPGLGGTGELFF. The CDR3 nucleotides read TGTGCCAGCAGTCCCGGACTAGGAGGCACCGGGGAGCTGTTTTTT.

The rearrangement links TRBV10-3 to TRBJ1-1, with TRBD1 identical over 9 bases. V was clipped by 7 bases and J by 4 bases; unmatched bases: 13. Germline V gene data show CDR1 as ENHRY and CDR2 as SYGVKD. The CDR3 has 16 amino acids. CDR3 loop: CAITGRVGTGSTEAFF. The CDR3 DNA reads TGTGCCATCACCGGGAGGGTGGGGACAGGGAGCACTGAAGCTTTCTTT.

V and J are TRBV18 and TRBJ1-3; 8 bases are a match to TRBD1. Germline CDR1 and CDR2: KGHSH and LQKENI. J lost 0 bases, V lost 2 bases, and 9 bases had no gene match. The CDR3 runs to 18 residues. CDR3 coding DNA: TGTGCCAGCTCACCAATTCAGGGGGCCTCTTTCTCTGGAAACACCATATATTTT. Translated, it gives CASSPIQGASFSGNTIYF. The full variable domain, in which reference TRBV18 and TRBJ1-3 provide the parts outside the CDR3, is NAGVMQNPRHLVRRRGQEARLRCSPMKGHSHVYWYRQLPEEGLKFMVYLQKENIIDESGMPKERFSAEFPKEGPSILRIQQVVRGDSAAYFCASSPIQGASFSGNTIYFGEGSWLTVV.

This chain uses TRBV30 with TRBJ2-5; a possible D gene is TRBD2 (6 bases). The CDR3 is made up of 14 amino acids. Trimming cost V 0 bases and J 4 bases, with 12 bases left between them. Germline V gives CDR1 GTSNPN, CDR2 SVGIG (reference sequence). The CDR3: CAWSVGSGGETQYF. The CDR3 bases are TGTGCCTGGAGTGTCGGTAGCGGAGGAGAGACCCAGTACTTC.